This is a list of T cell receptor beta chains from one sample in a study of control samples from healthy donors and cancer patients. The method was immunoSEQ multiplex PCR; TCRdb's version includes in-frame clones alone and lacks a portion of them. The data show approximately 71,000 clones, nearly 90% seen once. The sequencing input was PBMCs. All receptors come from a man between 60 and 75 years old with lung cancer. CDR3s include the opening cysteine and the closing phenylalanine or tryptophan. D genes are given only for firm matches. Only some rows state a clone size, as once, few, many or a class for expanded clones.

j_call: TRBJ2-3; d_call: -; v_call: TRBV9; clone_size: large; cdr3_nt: TGTGCCAGCAGCGTAGCCCAAGGGGTCGATCTGACAGATACGCAGTATTTT; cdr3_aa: CASSVAQGVDLTDTQYF
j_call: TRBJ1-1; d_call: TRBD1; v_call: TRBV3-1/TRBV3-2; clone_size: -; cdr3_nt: TGTGCCAGCAGCCAAGATGCCTGGACAGGGCTGAACACTGAAGCTTTCTTT; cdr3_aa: CASSQDAWTGLNTEAFF
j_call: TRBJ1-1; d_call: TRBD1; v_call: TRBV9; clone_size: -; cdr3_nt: TGTGCCAGCAGCTCCGGACAGGGGTTGACTGAAGCTTTCTTT; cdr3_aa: CASSSGQGLTEAFF
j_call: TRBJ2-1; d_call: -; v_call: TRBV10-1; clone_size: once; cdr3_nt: TGCGCCAGCAGTGCCGTCACGGGGGCCATCAATGAGCAGTTCTTC; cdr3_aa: CASSAVTGAINEQFF
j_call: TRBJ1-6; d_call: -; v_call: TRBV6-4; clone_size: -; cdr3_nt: TGTGCCAGCAGTCCCGGGACGCTCGATTCCCATTCACCCCTCCACTTT; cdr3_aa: CASSPGTLDSHSPLHF
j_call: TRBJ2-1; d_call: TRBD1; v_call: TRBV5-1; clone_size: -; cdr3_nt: TGCGCCAGCAGCTTGGAAGACAGGGGGCGCGGGGAGTTCTTC; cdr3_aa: CASSLEDRGRGEFF
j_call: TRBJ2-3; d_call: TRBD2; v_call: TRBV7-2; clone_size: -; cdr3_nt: TGTGCCAGCAGCTTAGTCGTTAGCGGGATCACAGATACGCAGTATTTT; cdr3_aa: CASSLVVSGITDTQYF
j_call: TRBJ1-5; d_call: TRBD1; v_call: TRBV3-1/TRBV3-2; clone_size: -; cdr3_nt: TGTGCCAGCAGCCAAGGGACAGGCGAGCAGCCCCAGCATTTT; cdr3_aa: CASSQGTGEQPQHF
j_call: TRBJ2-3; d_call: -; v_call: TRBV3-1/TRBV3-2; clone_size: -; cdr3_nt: TGTGCCAGCAGCCCGCTAGGGGGAACAGATACGCAGTATTTT; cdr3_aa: CASSPLGGTDTQYF
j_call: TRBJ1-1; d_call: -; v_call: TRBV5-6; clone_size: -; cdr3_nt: TGTGCCAGCCGCACAAGGGGATATACTGAAGCTTTCTTT; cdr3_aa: CASRTRGYTEAFF
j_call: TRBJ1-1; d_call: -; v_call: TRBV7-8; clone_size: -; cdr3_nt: TGTGCCAGCAGCTTACTCAGGGGTACGATTGCTGAAGCTTTCTTT; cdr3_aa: CASSLLRGTIAEAFF
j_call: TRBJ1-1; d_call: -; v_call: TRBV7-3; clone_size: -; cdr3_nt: TGTGCCAGCAGCTTAGGGGGCCAGCTGAACACTGAAGCTTTCTTT; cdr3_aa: CASSLGGQLNTEAFF
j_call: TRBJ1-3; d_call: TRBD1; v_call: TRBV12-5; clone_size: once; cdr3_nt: TGTGCTAGTGGTTTGGGCAGGGACAGGGCCGGAAACACCATATATTTT; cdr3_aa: CASGLGRDRAGNTIYF
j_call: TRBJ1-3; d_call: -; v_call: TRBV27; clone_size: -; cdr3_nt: TGTGCCAGCAGTTTGAGGGCCAACTCTGGAAACACCATATATTTT; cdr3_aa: CASSLRANSGNTIYF
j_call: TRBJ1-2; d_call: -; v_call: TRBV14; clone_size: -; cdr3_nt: TGTGCCAGCAGCCAAGGGTTCGCCCGCTCCACCTTC; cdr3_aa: CASSQGFARSTF
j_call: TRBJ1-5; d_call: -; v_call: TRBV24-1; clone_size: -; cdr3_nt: TGTGCCACCAGTGAAGATAGCAATCAGCCCCAGCATTTT; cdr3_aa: CATSEDSNQPQHF
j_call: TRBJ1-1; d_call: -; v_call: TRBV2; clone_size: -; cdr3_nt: TGTGCCCACAAGGAGGGAACTGAAGCTTTCTTT; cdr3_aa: CAHKEGTEAFF
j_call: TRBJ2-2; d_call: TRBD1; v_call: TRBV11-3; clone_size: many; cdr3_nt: TGTGCCAGCAGCTTGGGACAGGGAAACACCGGGGAGCTGTTTTTT; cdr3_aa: CASSLGQGNTGELFF
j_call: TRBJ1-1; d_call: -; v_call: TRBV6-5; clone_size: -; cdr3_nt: TGTGCCCTGCACAGGACTGGTTACACTGAAGCTTTCTTT; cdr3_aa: CALHRTGYTEAFF
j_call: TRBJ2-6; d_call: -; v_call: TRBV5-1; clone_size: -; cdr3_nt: TGCGCCAGCAGCTCGAGCTCTGGGGCCAACGTCCTGACTTTC; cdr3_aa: CASSSSSGANVLTF
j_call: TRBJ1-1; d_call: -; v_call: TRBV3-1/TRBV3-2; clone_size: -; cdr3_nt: TGTGCCAGCAGCAAGACAGGCTTTGAAGCTTTCTTT; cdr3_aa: CASSKTGFEAFF
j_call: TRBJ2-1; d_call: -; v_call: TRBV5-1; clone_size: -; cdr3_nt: TGCGCCAGCAGCTTGAGGGCAGATTACAATGAGCAGTTCTTC; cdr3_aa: CASSLRADYNEQFF
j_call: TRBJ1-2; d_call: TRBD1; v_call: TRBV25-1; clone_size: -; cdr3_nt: TGTGCCAGCAGTGAATGGACAGGGGGAAAGGACTATGGCTACACCTTC; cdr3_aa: CASSEWTGGKDYGYTF
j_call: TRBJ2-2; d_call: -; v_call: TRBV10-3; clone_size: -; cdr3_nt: TGTGCCACGAACACCGGGACGGCGAACACCGGGGAGCTGTTTTTT; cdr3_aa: CATNTGTANTGELFF
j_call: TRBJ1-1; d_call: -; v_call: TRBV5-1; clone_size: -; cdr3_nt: TGCGCCAGCAGCATCGGGACAAACACTGAAGCTTTCTTT; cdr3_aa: CASSIGTNTEAFF
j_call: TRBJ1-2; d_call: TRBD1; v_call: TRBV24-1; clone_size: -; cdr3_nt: TGTGCCACCAGTGATTTCCCCGACAGACAGGGCACTCAGACAGGGATACTCTATGGCTACACCTTC; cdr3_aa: CATSDFPDRQGTQTGILYGYTF
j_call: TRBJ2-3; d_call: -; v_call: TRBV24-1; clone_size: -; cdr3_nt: TGTGCCACCAGTGTTGGAGGGGTCACAGATACGCAGTATTTT; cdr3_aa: CATSVGGVTDTQYF
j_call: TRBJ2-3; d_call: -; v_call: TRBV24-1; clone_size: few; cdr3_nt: TGTGCCACCACTGACGGGGGTAGCACAGATACGCAGTATTTT; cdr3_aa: CATTDGGSTDTQYF
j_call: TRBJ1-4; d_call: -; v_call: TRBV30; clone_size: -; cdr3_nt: TGTGCCTGGAGCCCTGGACTGCATAATGAAAAACTGTTTTTT; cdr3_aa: CAWSPGLHNEKLFF
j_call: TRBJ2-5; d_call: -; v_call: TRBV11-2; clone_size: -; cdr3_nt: TGTGCCAGCAGGGGCGTTATGGAGACCCAGTACTTC; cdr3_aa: CASRGVMETQYF
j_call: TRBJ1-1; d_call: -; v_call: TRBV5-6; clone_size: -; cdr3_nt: TGTGCCAGCGTCCTAGAGGGACGAGGCCACGTAATAGAAGCTTTCTTT; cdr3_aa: CASVLEGRGHVIEAFF
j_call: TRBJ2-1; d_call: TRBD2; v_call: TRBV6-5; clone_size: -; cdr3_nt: TGTGCCAGCACCGGACTAGCCAATGAGCAGTTCTTC; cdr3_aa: CASTGLANEQFF
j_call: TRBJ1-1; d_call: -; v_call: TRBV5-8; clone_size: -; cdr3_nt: TGTGCCAGCAGCCAAGGTCTAGTTCTTCGCCCTGAAGCTTTCTTT; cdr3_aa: CASSQGLVLRPEAFF
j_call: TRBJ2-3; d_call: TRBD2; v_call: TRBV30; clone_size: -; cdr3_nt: TGTGCCTGCCCTATCGGGGGGGCGTCAGATACGCAGTATTTT; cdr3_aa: CACPIGGASDTQYF
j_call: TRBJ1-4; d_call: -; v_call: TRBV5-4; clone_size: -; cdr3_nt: TGTGCCAGCAGCTTATATACAGGGATGACTAATGAAAAACTGTTTTTT; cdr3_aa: CASSLYTGMTNEKLFF
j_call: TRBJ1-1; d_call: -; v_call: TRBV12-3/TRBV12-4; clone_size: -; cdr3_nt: TGTGCCAGCAGTCAGCGGAACACTGAAGCTTTCTTT; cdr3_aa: CASSQRNTEAFF
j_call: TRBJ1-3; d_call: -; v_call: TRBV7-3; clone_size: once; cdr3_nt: TGTGCCAGCAGCACTGGTTCTGGAAACACCATATATTTT; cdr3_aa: CASSTGSGNTIYF
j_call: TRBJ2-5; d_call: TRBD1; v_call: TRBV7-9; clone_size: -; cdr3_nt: TGTGCCAGCAGCTTTTCACAGGGGGACCAGTACTTC; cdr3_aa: CASSFSQGDQYF
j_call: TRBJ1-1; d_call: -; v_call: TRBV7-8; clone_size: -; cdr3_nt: TGTGCCAGCAGCCCTCGACAGCACATGAACACTGAAGCTTTCTTT; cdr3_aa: CASSPRQHMNTEAFF
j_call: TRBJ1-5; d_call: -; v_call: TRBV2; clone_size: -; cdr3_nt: TGTGCCAGCAGTGGCGGACGGAGCAATCAGCCCCAGCATTTT; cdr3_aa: CASSGGRSNQPQHF
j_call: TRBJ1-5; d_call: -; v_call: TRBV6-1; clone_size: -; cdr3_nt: TGTGCCAGCAGTGACCTTAAGGGACGGATCAATCAGCCCCAGCATTTT; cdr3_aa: CASSDLKGRINQPQHF